The 22 T cell receptor beta chains listed next were all sequenced from one sample in a study of regulatory T cells in long-lasting Graves disease. Building the TCR beta libraries relied on iRepertoire HTBI primers, and CDR3 regions underwent Arm-PCR. TCRdb called the multiplex PCR reads again in MiXCR, with one record for every CDR3 protein. The table includes about 360,000 distinct CDR3 sequences, 16% detected once. Time point in this sample: newly diagnosed GD, antithyroid drugs for less than 3 months. TCR sequences were obtained from RNA taken from PBMCs. The same data also went into a second study, on T cells in Graves' hyperthyroidism and ophthalmopathy.

Sequenced here: peripheral blood mononuclear cells (PBMCs), sampled at new diagnosis, from a patient treated with antithyroid drugs. These receptors were obtained from a woman aged 18-29 years with Graves disease.

The sample holds many counts of this clonotype. This chain links TRBV7-2 with TRBJ2-7, with TRBD2 matching 9 bases. The CDR3 length is 15 residues. CDR1 is SGHTA and CDR2 is FQGNSA in the germline V gene. With 5 bases clipped from V and 5 bases from J, the junction kept 10 bases outside the gene matches. The CDR3 loop is CASSRLVVAGDEQYF. The CDR3 nucleotides read TGTGCCAGCAGCCGCCTCGTGGTAGCGGGAGACGAGCAGTACTTC.

V and J are TRBV5-4 and TRBJ1-4, with D tentatively TRBD1 (5 bases). V gave up 4 bases and J gave up 5 bases, with 18 bases separating them. The CDR3 covers 16 residues. The V gene's germline CDR1 is SGHNT and CDR2 YYREEE (reference sequence). CDR3 sequence: CASSSSETGLNEKLFF. CDR3 nucleotides: TGTGCCAGCAGCAGTTCCGAGACGGGACTAAATGAAAAACTGTTTTTT.

This chain joins TRBV4-1 and TRBJ2-4, with 13 bases that match TRBD2. Germline lookup yields CDR1 MGHRA and CDR2 YSYEKL. V lost 2 bases to trimming and J lost 4 bases; unmatched junction nucleotides: 5. The CDR3 covers 17 residues. The CDR3 DNA sequence: TGCGCCAGCAGCCAATGGGGACTAGCGGGGACTAAAAACATTCAGTACTTC. It yields the protein CASSQWGLAGTKNIQYF.

The chain joins TRBV5-1 to TRBJ2-6; D ambiguous. Germline CDR1 SGHRS, CDR2 YFSETQ. The CDR3 runs to 17 residues. V was pared by 2 bases and J by 1 base, with 13 bases between. CDR3 sequence reads: CASSFLSPRSGANVLTF. CDR3 nucleotide sequence: TGCGCCAGCAGCTTTCTCAGCCCCCGGTCTGGGGCCAACGTCCTGACTTTC.

This clonotype was picked up many times. V usage is TRBV5-5 and J usage is TRBJ1-2; unclear D gene. Trimming cost V 4 bases and J 7 bases, with 14 bases left between them. CDR3 length: 13 residues. Germline V gene data show CDR1 as SGHKS and CDR2 as YYEKEE (reference sequence). The CDR3 here is CASSPVDSVGYTF. CDR3 sequence (DNA): TGTGCCAGCAGCCCCGTGGACTCTGTTGGCTACACCTTC. Looking up the rest from reference TRBV5-5 and TRBJ1-2 gives the full variable domain: DAGVTQSPTHLIKTRGQQVTLRCSPISGHKSVSWYQQVLGQGPQFIFQYYEKEERGRGNFPDRFSARQFPNYSSELNVNALLLGDSALYLCASSPVDSVGYTFGSGTRLTVV.

This clonotype was detected ten times or more. This chain joins TRBV28 and TRBJ1-5; TRBD1 agrees at 7 bases. Germline assignment: CDR1 MDHEN and CDR2 SYDVKM. The CDR3 sequence is 16 residues long. V dropped 3 bases and J dropped 2; count of bases not matched to a gene: 7. The CDR3 loop reads CASSLRGQGRNQPQHF. DNA for the CDR3: TGTGCCAGCAGTTTGAGGGGGCAGGGTCGCAATCAGCCCCAGCATTTT.

This clonotype occurred many times. The rearrangement joins TRBV13 to TRBJ2-7, with 10 nucleotides matching TRBD1. CDR3 size: 14 residues. V lost 6 bases to trimming and J lost 2 bases; unmatched junction nucleotides: 4. CDR1 and CDR2 (germline): PRHDT, FYEKMQ (reference sequence). The CDR3 loop reads CASRRGQGTYEQYF. The DNA for the CDR3 is TGTGCCAGCAGGAGGGGACAGGGGACCTACGAGCAGTACTTC.

This clonotype was counted at least ten times. The rearrangement joins TRBV28 to TRBJ2-5; 7 nucleotides align to TRBD1. With 5 bases clipped from V and 10 bases from J, the junction kept 10 bases outside the gene matches. The germline gives CDR1 MDHEN, CDR2 SYDVKM. CDR3 length equals 13 residues. The CDR3 loop reads CASSLDRVGNQYF. The CDR3, as DNA: TGTGCCAGCAGTCTCGACAGGGTTGGGAACCAGTACTTC.

The sample holds many counts of this clonotype. This rearrangement joins TRBV28 to TRBJ2-6, with 11 bases fitting TRBD1. J gave up 3 bases and V 5 bases, and 6 bases lay outside the gene matches. The CDR3 covers 17 residues. Per germline, CDR1 MDHEN and CDR2 SYDVKM. The CDR3 loop reads CASSGQGAPVGANVLTF. The DNA of the CDR3 is TGTGCCAGCAGTGGACAGGGGGCGCCGGTTGGGGCCAACGTCCTGACTTTC.

This clonotype appeared many times. V and J are TRBV20-1 and TRBJ2-3; D perhaps matches TRBD2 (6 bases). This CDR3 spans 14 amino acids. CDR1 and CDR2 (germline): DFQATT, SNEGSKA (reference sequence). V was cut by 3 bases and J by 0 bases, with 10 bases left in between. CDR3: CSASGAGSTDTQYF. DNA of the CDR3: TGCAGTGCTAGTGGGGCGGGAAGCACAGATACGCAGTATTTT.

Concerning this clonotype: A read error may explain this, as a much larger clone is one base away. The chain couples TRBV4-1 to TRBJ2-5; TRBD2 agrees at 8 bases. The CDR3 is made up of 15 amino acids. Germline V gene sequence: CDR1 MGHRA, CDR2 YSYEKL. CDR3 DNA sequence: TGCGCCAGCAGCCAAATACTAGCGGTTCAAGAGACCCGGTACTTC. This encodes CASSQILAVQETRYF.

This clonotype was seen repeatedly, ten times or more. The chain is built from TRBV7-9 and TRBJ2-3, with D perhaps TRBD2 (6 bases). The CDR3 is 14 amino acids. V was clipped by 5 bases and J by 4 bases, with 13 bases between them. Germline CDR1 and CDR2: SEHNR and FQNEAQ (reference sequence). The DNA of the CDR3 is TGTGCCAGCAGCCATGGAGGGGTGGCAGATACGCAGTATTTT. Protein product: CASSHGGVADTQYF.

The chain has TRBV7-9 and TRBJ2-5; D unclear. Germline V gene lookup returns CDR1 SEHNR and CDR2 FQNEAQ (reference sequence). This CDR3 contains 16 residues. V was pared by 2 bases and J by 2 bases, with 15 bases between. This CDR3 reads CASSLKPADLQETQYF. In nucleotides, the CDR3 is TGTGCCAGCAGCTTAAAGCCAGCCGATCTACAAGAGACCCAGTACTTC. Drawing the rest from reference TRBV7-9 and TRBJ2-5, the complete variable domain is DTGVSQNPRHKITKRGQNVTFRCDPISEHNRLYWYRQTLGQGPEFLTYFQNEAQLEKSRLLSDRFSAERPKGSFSTLEIQRTEQGDSAMYLCASSLKPADLQETQYFGPGTRLLVL.

As regards this clonotype: This probably arose from a read error, given a far larger clone one base away. The rearrangement uses TRBV11-2 and TRBJ2-1; D may be TRBD1 or TRBD2 (6 bases each). The germline V gene encodes CDR1 SGHAT and CDR2 FQNNGV. The V and J ends lost 1 base and 4 bases respectively, with 14 bases between them. The CDR3 runs 16 residues. The CDR3 DNA sequence: TGTGCCAGCAGCTTAGCGGGGGCACTGTTGTACAATGAGCAGTTCTTC. As protein: CASSLAGALLYNEQFF.

This clonotype occurred many times. The gene calls are TRBV11-2 and TRBJ2-3; maybe TRBD2 (5 bases). From germline, CDR1 is SGHAT and CDR2 FQNNGV. This CDR3 has 15 residues. V was trimmed by 0 bases and J by 1 base, leaving 8 bases between them. CDR3 bases: TGTGCCAGCAGCTTAGATACTAGGGGCACAGATACGCAGTATTTT. It specifies CASSLDTRGTDTQYF.

At least ten counts were recorded for this clonotype. The chain carries TRBV5-1 and TRBJ2-2, with D tentatively TRBD1 (6 bases). Germline V gene data show CDR1 as SGHRS and CDR2 as YFSETQ. This CDR3 is built from 16 residues. The ends were cut back, 4 bases at V and 0 bases at J, with 13 bases in the middle. The CDR3: CASSRLRGANTGELFF. The CDR3 coding sequence is TGCGCCAGCAGCCGACTCAGGGGCGCGAACACCGGGGAGCTGTTTTTT. The variable domain in full, with the rest retrieved from reference TRBV5-1 and TRBJ2-2, is KAGVTQTPRYLIKTRGQQVTLSCSPISGHRSVSWYQQTPGQGLQFLFEYFSETQRNKGNFPGRFSGRQFSNSRSEMNVSTLELGDSALYLCASSRLRGANTGELFFGEGSRLTVL.

The chain carries TRBV10-3 and TRBJ1-5; unclear D gene. The CDR3 spans 13 residues. From germline, CDR1 is ENHRY and CDR2 SYGVKD. Between the trimmed V and J ends, which lost 6 bases and 5 bases, there was a span of 11 bases. The CDR3 protein is CAIRAVEDQPQHF. The CDR3 DNA reads as TGTGCCATCAGGGCGGTAGAAGATCAGCCCCAGCATTTT.

V is TRBV20-1 and J is TRBJ2-1; possible D gene TRBD1, 6 bases. Germline V CDR1 and CDR2: DFQATT, SNEGSKA (reference sequence). The CDR3 loop spans 14 amino acids. V dropped 7 bases and J dropped 2 bases, with 15 bases sitting between them. CDR3 sequence reads: CSVRGGVAYNEQFF. The CDR3 DNA sequence: TGCAGTGTCAGAGGGGGTGTAGCCTACAATGAGCAGTTCTTC.

A remark on this clonotype: This may be a read error: a much more frequent sequence differs by one nucleotide. The CDR3 nucleotides read TGCGGAGGAAACAGGGCGAGCAATCAGCCCCGGCATTTT. The encoded protein is CGGNRASNQPRHF. This chain connects TRBV20-1 to TRBJ1-5, with a weak D call TRBD1 (6 bases). From germline, CDR1 is DFQATT and CDR2 SNEGSKA (reference sequence). This CDR3 comprises 13 residues.

This clonotype was seen a few times. The J gene is TRBJ1-6, the V gene TRBV6-9; TRBD1 matches at 9 bases. From germline, CDR1 is MNHGY and CDR2 SVAAGI. The CDR3 is 20 residues long. After removal of 4 bases from V and 3 bases from J, the junction contained 16 bases not matched to a gene. In DNA, the CDR3 is TGTGCCAGCAGTTCCCGTCCGGGACAGGGCGACACCTACTATAATTCACCCCTCCACTTT. Translated: CASSSRPGQGDTYYNSPLHF.

In its sample, this clonotype was seen many times. The CDR3 DNA reads as TGTGCCAGCAGTTACTTAGGACAGAAGGATCAGCCCCAGCATTTT. It encodes CASSYLGQKDQPQHF. The chain joins TRBV6-5 to TRBJ1-5; D possibly corresponds to TRBD1 (6 bases). Trimming left V 1 base short and J 5 bases short, with 12 bases between. The CDR3 is 15 amino acids. The germline CDR1 and CDR2 sequences are MNHEY and SVGAGI.

This clonotype has at least ten counts. The V call is TRBV12-3 or TRBV12-4, the J call TRBJ1-2; D is uncertain. The V and J ends lost 0 bases and 4 bases respectively, with 6 bases between them. The CDR3 runs to 13 residues. The chain's CDR3 is CASSLAGIYGYTF. CDR3 DNA: TGTGCCAGCAGTTTAGCAGGGATCTATGGCTACACCTTC.